Presented here are 14 T cell receptor beta chains from one specimen sequenced in a study of Ad26.COV2.S vaccination and SARS-CoV-2 variants. Treatment described: around 19 received Ad26.COV2.S at low or high dose, single or two shots; roughly five received placebo; per-sample allocation not given. On day 63 after the first injection, vaccine and placebo recipients gave samples. Here immunoSEQ multiplex PCR was the method, and the copy in TCRdb shows in-frame clones only, minus some. Of around 400,000 clones in the sample, about 83% were seen once. The starting material was peripheral blood, obtained in a trial of Ad26.COV2.S vaccine versus placebo. The source is a person between 18 and 65 years old who received the Ad26.COV2.S COVID-19 vaccine or a placebo.

The chain has TRBV6-5 and TRBJ1-2; TRBD1 agrees at 10 bases. Trimming took 6 bases from V and 1 from J; bases not matched to a gene: 5. The germline V gene encodes CDR1 MNHEY and CDR2 SVGAGI. This CDR3 spans 15 amino acids. CDR3 nucleotide sequence: TGTGCCAGCAGACAGACAGGGGGCGTTAACTATGGCTACACCTTC. It is translated as CASRQTGGVNYGYTF.

The chain joins TRBV12-3 or TRBV12-4 to TRBJ1-5; perhaps TRBD1 as D (6 bases). The CDR3 extends over 13 amino acids. The ends were cut back, 6 bases at V and 4 bases at J, with 10 bases in the middle. The CDR3 here is CASSEGQNQPQHF. CDR3 DNA: TGTGCCAGCAGCGAGGGACAAAATCAGCCCCAGCATTTT.

The rearrangement uses TRBV4-2 and TRBJ1-5, with D uncertain. Germline CDR1 reads LGHNA; CDR2 reads YNFKEQ. Trimming left V 5 bases short and J 0 bases short, with 20 bases between. CDR3 length: 18 amino acids. The CDR3: CASSREFSKAYSNQPQHF. The DNA of the CDR3 is TGTGCCAGCAGCAGGGAATTCAGCAAGGCCTATAGCAATCAGCCCCAGCATTTT.

The V and J genes are TRBV28 and TRBJ1-5; D is ambiguous. Looked up from germline, CDR1 is MDHEN and CDR2 is SYDVKM. The length of the CDR3 is 12 residues. The V and J ends lost 6 bases and 4 bases respectively, with 7 bases between them. CDR3 in amino acids: CASSPPNQPQHF. The CDR3 coding sequence is TGTGCCAGCAGCCCCCCTAATCAGCCCCAGCATTTT.

This chain joins TRBV29-1 and TRBJ1-3; D is uncertain. This CDR3 has 16 residues. V was clipped by 7 bases and J by 0 bases, with 19 bases between them. Germline CDR1 is SQVTM and CDR2 is ANQGSEA. The CDR3 DNA reads as TGCAGCGCCGAGGGAGGATGTCAAGTCTCTGGAAACACCATATATTTT. This codes for CSAEGGCQVSGNTIYF.

The chain employs TRBV7-2 and TRBJ2-5; tentatively, D is TRBD1 or TRBD2 (5 bases each). This CDR3 comprises 13 residues. Trimming took 4 bases from V and 2 from J, leaving 8 bases between them. Germline V gene lookup returns CDR1 SGHTA and CDR2 FQGNSA. CDR3 loop: CASSSGRQETQYF. CDR3 nucleotide sequence: TGTGCCAGCAGCTCGGGACGGCAAGAGACCCAGTACTTC.

The chain joins TRBV6-5 to TRBJ1-1; no reliable D call. V was trimmed by 2 bases and J by 7 bases, leaving 17 bases between them. The CDR3 is 15 residues long. Per the germline V gene, CDR1 is MNHEY and CDR2 is SVGAGI. The CDR3 loop is CASSYEIGRRGEAFF. DNA for the CDR3: TGTGCCAGCAGTTACGAGATCGGGAGACGTGGTGAAGCTTTCTTT.

This chain uses TRBV27 with TRBJ1-1, with a weak D call TRBD1 (5 bases). CDR3 length equals 12 residues. Germline assignment: CDR1 MNHEY and CDR2 SMNVEV (reference sequence). The V end was cut by 0 bases, the J end by 7 bases, with 6 bases between. The CDR3 loop reads CASSLSGVEAFF. CDR3 nucleotides: TGTGCCAGCAGTTTATCAGGGGTTGAAGCTTTCTTT.

J is TRBJ1-5 and V is TRBV7-9; TRBD1 agrees at 8 bases. Losses at the gene ends were 5 bases for V and 3 bases for J; bases not matched to a gene: 6. The CDR3 totals 15 residues. Germline V gene sequence: CDR1 SEHNR, CDR2 FQNEAQ (reference sequence). The CDR3 here is CASSPQGQVNQPQHF. The CDR3 coding sequence is TGTGCCAGCAGCCCGCAGGGACAGGTCAATCAGCCCCAGCATTTT.

The chain joins TRBV11-2 to TRBJ1-1; tentative D call: TRBD1 (5 bases). V was clipped by 4 bases and J by 11 bases, with 11 bases between them. The germline gives CDR1 SGHAT, CDR2 FQNNGV. There are 11 residues in the CDR3. The CDR3 nucleotides read TGTGCCAGCAGCTCCCTAGGGGCGGCTTTCTTT. Its translation: CASSSLGAAFF. Together with reference TRBV11-2 and TRBJ1-1, the CDR3 gives the full variable domain: EAGVAQSPRYKIIEKRQSVAFWCNPISGHATLYWYQQILGQGPKLLIQFQNNGVVDDSQLPKDRFSAERLKGVDSTLKIQPAKLEDSAVYLCASSSLGAAFFGQGTRLTVV.

This sequence joins TRBV18 and TRBJ2-2, with 7 bases identical to TRBD2. V was clipped by 3 bases and J by 3 bases; unmatched bases: 4. Germline lookup yields CDR1 KGHSH and CDR2 LQKENI. This CDR3 is built from 15 residues. For the CDR3, the DNA is TGTGCCAGCTCACCGGTTCTAGCGGACACCGGGGAGCTGTTTTTT. It codes for CASSPVLADTGELFF.

This clone was observed a handful of times. The V gene is TRBV2, the J gene TRBJ2-7; maybe TRBD1 (6 bases). Germline-derived CDR1 and CDR2 are SNHLY and FYNNEI. Trimming pared 8 bases from V and 2 bases from J, leaving 19 bases between. The CDR3 consists of 15 residues. The CDR3 DNA is TGTGCCAGCTCTCCCGAGGGACACAGACCCTACGAGCAGTACTTC. It codes for CASSPEGHRPYEQYF.

Concerning this clone: The junction and the germline gene differ at one end; a read error may be behind it. The V call is TRBV7-9, the J call TRBJ1-4; possible D gene TRBD1, 6 bases. This CDR3 is 12 amino acids long. The germline CDR1 and CDR2 sequences are SEHNR and FQNEAQ (reference sequence). CDR3 residues: CASSLVAGQRVF. The CDR3 coding sequence is TGTGCCAGCAGCTTAGTAGCCGGACAGAGGGTTTTT.

The chain employs TRBV6-1 and TRBJ1-2, with D unresolved. Germline CDR1 is MNHNS and CDR2 is SASEGT. This CDR3 has 15 residues. Trimming pared 7 bases from V and 4 bases from J, leaving 19 bases between. The CDR3 sequence is CASIALGPWGYGYTF. The DNA of the CDR3 is TGTGCCAGCATAGCTTTGGGCCCTTGGGGCTATGGCTACACCTTC.